This entry concerns a single T cell receptor (beta chain). The data are from a study of blood T cell repertoires in COVID-19. Study-level information: From T cells, B-cell-depleted T cells, or PBMCs came the material, which was cDNA or gDNA.

J lost 4 bases, V lost 6 bases, and 8 bases had no gene match. The CDR3 loop spans 15 amino acids. Germline V CDR1 and CDR2: SNHLY, FYNNEI. The protocol was immunoSEQ multiplex PCR, while the TCRdb copy is restricted to in-frame clones and leaves out a portion. The repertoire holds 140,000 to 150,000 clones, with 85% to 90% as singletons. This receptor was obtained from a woman aged 55-70 years with active COVID-19. Material for sequencing was peripheral blood. This rearrangement joins TRBV2 to TRBJ2-2; 7 nucleotides agree with TRBD1. The DNA for the CDR3 is TGTGCCAGCAGATCAAACAGGGGTAGCACCGGGGAGCTGTTTTTT. This encodes CASRSNRGSTGELFF. The variable domain in full, completed from reference TRBV2 and TRBJ2-2, reads EPEVTQTPSHQVTQMGQEVILRCVPISNHLYFYWYRQILGQKVEFLVSFYNNEISEKSEIFDDQFSVERPDGSNFTLKIRSTKLEDSAMYFCASRSNRGSTGELFFGEGSRLTVL.